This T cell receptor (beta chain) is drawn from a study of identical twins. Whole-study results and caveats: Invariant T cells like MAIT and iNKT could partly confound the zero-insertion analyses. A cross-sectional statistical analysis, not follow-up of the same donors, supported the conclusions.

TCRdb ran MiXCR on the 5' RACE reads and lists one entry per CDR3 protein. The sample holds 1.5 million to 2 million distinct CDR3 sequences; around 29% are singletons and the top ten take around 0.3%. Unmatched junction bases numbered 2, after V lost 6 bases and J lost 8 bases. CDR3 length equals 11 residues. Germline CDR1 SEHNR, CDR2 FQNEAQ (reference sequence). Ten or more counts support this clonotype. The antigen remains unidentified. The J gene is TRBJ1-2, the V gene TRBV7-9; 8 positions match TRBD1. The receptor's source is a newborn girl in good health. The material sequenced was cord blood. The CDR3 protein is CASSSGGGYTF. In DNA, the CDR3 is TGTGCCAGCAGTTCAGGGGGCGGCTACACCTTC.